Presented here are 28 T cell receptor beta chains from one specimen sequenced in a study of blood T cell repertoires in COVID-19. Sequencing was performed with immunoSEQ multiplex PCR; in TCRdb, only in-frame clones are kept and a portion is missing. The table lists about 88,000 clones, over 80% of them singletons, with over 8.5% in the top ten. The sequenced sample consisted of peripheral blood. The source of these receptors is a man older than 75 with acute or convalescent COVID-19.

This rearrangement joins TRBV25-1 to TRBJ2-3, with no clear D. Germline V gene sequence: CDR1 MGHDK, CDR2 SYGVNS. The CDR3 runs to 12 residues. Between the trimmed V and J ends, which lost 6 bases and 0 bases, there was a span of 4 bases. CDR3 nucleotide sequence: TGTGCCAGCAGGTCTAGCACAGATACGCAGTATTTT. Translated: CASRSSTDTQYF.

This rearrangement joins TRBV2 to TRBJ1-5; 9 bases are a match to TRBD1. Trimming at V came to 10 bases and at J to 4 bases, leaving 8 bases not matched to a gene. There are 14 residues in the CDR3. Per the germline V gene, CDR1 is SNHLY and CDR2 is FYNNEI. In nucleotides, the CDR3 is TGTGCCACCTCCCGGGACAGGGCTAATCAGCCCCAGCATTTT. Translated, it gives CATSRDRANQPQHF.

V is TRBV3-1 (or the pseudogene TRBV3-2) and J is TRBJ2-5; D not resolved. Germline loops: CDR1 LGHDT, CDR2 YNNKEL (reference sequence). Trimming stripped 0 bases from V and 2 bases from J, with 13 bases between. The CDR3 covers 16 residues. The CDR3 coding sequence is TGTGCCAGCAGCCAAGACGGTAGCAGAACGCAAGAGACCCAGTACTTC. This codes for CASSQDGSRTQETQYF.

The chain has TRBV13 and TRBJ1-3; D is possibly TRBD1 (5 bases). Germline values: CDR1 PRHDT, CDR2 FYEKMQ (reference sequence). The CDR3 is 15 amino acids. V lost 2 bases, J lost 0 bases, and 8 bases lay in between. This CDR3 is CASSLRQNSGNTIYF. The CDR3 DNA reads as TGTGCCAGCAGCTTACGACAGAACTCTGGAAACACCATATATTTT. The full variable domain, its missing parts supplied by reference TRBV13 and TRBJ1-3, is AAGVIQSPRHLIKEKRETATLKCYPIPRHDTVYWYQQGPGQDPQFLISFYEKMQSDKGSIPDRFSAQQFSDYHSELNMSSLELGDSALYFCASSLRQNSGNTIYFGEGSWLTVV.

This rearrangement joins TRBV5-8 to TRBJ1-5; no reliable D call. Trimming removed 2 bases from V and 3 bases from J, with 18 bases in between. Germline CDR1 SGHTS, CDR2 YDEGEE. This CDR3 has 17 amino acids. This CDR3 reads CASSFSPGGSYNQPQHF. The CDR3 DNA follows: TGTGCCAGCAGCTTTAGTCCCGGAGGGAGTTACAATCAGCCCCAGCATTTT.

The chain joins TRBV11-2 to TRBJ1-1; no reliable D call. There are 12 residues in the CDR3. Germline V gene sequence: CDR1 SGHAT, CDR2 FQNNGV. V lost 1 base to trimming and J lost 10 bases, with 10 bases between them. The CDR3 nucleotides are TGTGCCAGCAGCTTAGTTCGGGAGGGAGCTTTCTTT. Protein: CASSLVREGAFF.

Here the CDR3 DNA reads TGTGCCAGCAGCTCCTCTATAGGGGACAGGGTGGTTGGCTACACCTTC. Encoded protein: CASSSSIGDRVVGYTF. V gene TRBV7-9 combines with J gene TRBJ1-2, with 9 bases fitting TRBD1. V was pared by 4 bases and J by 7 bases, with 13 bases of the junction left unmatched. The CDR3 runs to 16 residues. Per the germline V gene, CDR1 is SEHNR and CDR2 is FQNEAQ (reference sequence).

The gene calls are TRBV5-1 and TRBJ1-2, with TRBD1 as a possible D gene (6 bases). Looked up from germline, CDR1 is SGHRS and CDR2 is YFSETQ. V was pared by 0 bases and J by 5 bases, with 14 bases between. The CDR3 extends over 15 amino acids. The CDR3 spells CASSLAGTQNYGYTF. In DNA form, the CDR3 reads TGCGCCAGCAGCTTGGCCGGGACACAAAATTATGGCTACACCTTC. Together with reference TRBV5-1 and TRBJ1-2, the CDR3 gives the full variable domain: KAGVTQTPRYLIKTRGQQVTLSCSPISGHRSVSWYQQTPGQGLQFLFEYFSETQRNKGNFPGRFSGRQFSNSRSEMNVSTLELGDSALYLCASSLAGTQNYGYTFGSGTRLTVV.

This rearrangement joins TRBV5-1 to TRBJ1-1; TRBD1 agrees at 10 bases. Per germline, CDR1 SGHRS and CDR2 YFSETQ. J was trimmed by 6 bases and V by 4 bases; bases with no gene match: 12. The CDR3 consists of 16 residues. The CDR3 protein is CASSNLLDRGNSEAFF. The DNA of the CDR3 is TGCGCCAGCAGCAATCTCCTGGACAGGGGGAATTCTGAAGCTTTCTTT. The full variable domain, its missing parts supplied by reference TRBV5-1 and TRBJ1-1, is KAGVTQTPRYLIKTRGQQVTLSCSPISGHRSVSWYQQTPGQGLQFLFEYFSETQRNKGNFPGRFSGRQFSNSRSEMNVSTLELGDSALYLCASSNLLDRGNSEAFFGQGTRLTVV.

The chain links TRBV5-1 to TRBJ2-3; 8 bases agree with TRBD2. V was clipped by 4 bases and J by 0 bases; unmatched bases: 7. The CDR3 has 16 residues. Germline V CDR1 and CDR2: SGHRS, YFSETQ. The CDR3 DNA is TGCGCCAGCAGCCGGGCCAGCGGGGGAAGCACAGATACGCAGTATTTT. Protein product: CASSRASGGSTDTQYF.

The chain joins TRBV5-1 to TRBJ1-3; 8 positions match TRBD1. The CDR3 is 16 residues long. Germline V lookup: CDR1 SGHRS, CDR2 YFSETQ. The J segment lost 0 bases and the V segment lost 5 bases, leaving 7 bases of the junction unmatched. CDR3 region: CASRRQGIDSGNTIYF. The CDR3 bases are TGCGCCAGCAGAAGACAGGGGATAGACTCTGGAAACACCATATATTTT.

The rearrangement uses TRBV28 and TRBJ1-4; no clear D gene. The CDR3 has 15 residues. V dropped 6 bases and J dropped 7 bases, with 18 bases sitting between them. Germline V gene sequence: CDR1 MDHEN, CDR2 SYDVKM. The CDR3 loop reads CASRPRGGLSEKLFF. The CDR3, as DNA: TGTGCCAGCAGACCGCGGGGAGGACTTTCTGAAAAACTGTTTTTT.

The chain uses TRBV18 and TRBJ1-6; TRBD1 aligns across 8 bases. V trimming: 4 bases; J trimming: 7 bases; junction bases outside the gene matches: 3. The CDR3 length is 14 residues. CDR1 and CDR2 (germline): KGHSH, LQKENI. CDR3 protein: CASSLQGGNSPLHF. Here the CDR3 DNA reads TGTGCCAGCTCACTACAGGGGGGAAATTCACCCCTCCACTTT.

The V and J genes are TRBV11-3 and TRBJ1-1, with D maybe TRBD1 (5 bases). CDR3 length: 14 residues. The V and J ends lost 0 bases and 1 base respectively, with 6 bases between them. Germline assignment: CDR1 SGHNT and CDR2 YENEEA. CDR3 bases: TGTGCCAGCAGCTTAGATGGACAGAACACTGAAGCTTTCTTT. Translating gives CASSLDGQNTEAFF.

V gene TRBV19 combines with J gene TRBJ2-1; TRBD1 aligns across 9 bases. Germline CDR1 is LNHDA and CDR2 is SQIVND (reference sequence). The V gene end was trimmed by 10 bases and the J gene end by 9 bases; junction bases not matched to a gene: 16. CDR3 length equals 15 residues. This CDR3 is CATQAGDRVGVEQFF. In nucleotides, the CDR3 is TGTGCCACCCAGGCCGGGGACAGGGTAGGAGTTGAGCAGTTCTTC.

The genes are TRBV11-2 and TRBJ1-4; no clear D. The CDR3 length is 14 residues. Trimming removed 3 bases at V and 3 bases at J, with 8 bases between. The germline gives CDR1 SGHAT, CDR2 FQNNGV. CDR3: CASSLGAANEKLFF. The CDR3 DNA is TGTGCCAGCAGCTTGGGCGCAGCTAATGAAAAACTGTTTTTT.

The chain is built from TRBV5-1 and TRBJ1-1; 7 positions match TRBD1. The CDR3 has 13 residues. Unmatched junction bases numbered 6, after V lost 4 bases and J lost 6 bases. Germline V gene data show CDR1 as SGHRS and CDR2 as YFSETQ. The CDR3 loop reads CASSTGQSPEAFF. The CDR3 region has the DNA TGCGCCAGCAGCACGGGACAGAGCCCTGAAGCTTTCTTT.

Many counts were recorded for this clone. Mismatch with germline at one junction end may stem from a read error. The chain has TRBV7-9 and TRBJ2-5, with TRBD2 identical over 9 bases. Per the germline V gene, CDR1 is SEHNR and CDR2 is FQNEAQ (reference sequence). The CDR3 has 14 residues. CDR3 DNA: TGTGCCAGCAGCCCGGGGACTAGCCAAAAGACCCAGTACTTC. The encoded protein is CASSPGTSQKTQYF.

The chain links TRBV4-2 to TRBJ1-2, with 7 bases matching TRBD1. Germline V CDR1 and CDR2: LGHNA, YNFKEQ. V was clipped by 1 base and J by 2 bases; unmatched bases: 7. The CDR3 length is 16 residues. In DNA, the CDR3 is TGTGCCAGCAGCCAAGCTGAGGGACAGCTCAACTATGGCTACACCTTC. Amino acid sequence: CASSQAEGQLNYGYTF.

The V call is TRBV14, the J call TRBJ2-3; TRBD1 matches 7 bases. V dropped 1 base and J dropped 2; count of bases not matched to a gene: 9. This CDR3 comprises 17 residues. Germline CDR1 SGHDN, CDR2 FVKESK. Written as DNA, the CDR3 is TGTGCCAGCAGCCAAGGATTACAGGGGCTCTACACAGATACGCAGTATTTT. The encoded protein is CASSQGLQGLYTDTQYF.

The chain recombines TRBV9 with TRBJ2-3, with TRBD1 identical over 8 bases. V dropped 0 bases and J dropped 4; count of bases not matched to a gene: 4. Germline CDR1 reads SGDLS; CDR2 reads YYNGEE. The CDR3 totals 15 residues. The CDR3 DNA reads TGTGCCAGCAGCGTAGCAACAGGGGGAGCAGATACGCAGTATTTT. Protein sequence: CASSVATGGADTQYF.

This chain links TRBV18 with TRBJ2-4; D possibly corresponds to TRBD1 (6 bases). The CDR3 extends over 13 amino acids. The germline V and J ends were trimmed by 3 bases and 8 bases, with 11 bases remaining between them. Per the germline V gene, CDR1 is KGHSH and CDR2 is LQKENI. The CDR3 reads CASSPQGLDIQYF. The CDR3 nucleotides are TGTGCCAGCTCACCTCAGGGGTTGGACATTCAGTACTTC.

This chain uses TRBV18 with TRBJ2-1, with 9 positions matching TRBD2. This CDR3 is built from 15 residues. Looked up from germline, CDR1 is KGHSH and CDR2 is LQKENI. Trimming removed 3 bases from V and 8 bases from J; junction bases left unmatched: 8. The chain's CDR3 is CASSPGASGNHEQFF. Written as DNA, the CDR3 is TGTGCCAGCTCACCCGGCGCTAGCGGGAACCATGAGCAGTTCTTC.

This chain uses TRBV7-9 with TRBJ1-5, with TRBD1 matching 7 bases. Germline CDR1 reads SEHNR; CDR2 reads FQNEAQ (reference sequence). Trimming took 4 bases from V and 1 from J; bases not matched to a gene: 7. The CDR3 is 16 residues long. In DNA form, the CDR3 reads TGTGCCAGCAGCTCGGACAGGACCCTAAGCAATCAGCCCCAGCATTTT. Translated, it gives CASSSDRTLSNQPQHF.

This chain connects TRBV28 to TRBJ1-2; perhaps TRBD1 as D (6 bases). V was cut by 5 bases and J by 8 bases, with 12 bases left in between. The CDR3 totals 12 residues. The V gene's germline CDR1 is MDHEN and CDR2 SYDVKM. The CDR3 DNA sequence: TGTGCCAGCAGTATAAACAGGGTGGGCTACACCTTC. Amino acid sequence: CASSINRVGYTF.

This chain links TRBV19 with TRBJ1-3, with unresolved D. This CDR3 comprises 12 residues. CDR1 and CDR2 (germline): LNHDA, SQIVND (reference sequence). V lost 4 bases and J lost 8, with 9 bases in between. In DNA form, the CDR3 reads TGTGCCAGTAGTACCCCGGAGGACACCATATATTTT. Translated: CASSTPEDTIYF.

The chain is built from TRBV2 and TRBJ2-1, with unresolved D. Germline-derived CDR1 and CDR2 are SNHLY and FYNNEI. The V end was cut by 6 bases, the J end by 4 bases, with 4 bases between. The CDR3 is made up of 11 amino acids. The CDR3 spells CASSVYNEQFF. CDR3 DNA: TGTGCCAGCAGCGTATACAATGAGCAGTTCTTC.

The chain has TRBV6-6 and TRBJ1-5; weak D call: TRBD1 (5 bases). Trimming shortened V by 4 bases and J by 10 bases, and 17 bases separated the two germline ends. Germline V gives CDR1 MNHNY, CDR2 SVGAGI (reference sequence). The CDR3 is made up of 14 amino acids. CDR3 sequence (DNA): TGTGCCAGCAGTTTGCAGGGTACCTCCGTCCCCCAGCATTTT. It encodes CASSLQGTSVPQHF.